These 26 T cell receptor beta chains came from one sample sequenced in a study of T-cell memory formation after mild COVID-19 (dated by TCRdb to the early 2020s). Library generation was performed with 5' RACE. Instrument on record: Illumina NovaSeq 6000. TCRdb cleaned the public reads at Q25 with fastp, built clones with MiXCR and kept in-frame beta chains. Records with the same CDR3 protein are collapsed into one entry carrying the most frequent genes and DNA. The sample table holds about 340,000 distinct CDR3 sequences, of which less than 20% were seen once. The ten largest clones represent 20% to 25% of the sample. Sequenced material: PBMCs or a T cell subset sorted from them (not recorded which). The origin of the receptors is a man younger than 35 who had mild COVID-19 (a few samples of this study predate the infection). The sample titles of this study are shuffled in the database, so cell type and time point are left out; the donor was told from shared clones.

CDR3 bases: TGTGCCAGCAGCCCGTCGACAGGACTTAACTATGGCTACACCTTC. This codes for CASSPSTGLNYGYTF. This chain connects TRBV7-9 to TRBJ1-2, with D possibly TRBD1 on 6 matching bases. Trimming removed 5 bases from V and 1 base from J, with 14 bases in between. Per germline, CDR1 SEHNR and CDR2 FQNEAQ (reference sequence). CDR3 length: 15 amino acids.

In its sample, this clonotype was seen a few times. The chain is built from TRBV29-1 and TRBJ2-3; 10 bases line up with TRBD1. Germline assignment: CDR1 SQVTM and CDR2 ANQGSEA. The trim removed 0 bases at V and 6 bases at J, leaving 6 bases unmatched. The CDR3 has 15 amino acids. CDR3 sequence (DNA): TGCAGCGTTGAAGACACCGGGACAGGGGTCGATACGCAGTATTTT. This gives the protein CSVEDTGTGVDTQYF.

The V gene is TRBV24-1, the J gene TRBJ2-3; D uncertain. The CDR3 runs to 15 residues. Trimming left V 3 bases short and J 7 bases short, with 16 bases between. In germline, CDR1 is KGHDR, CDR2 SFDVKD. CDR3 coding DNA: TGTGCCACCAGTGATACCGGCCGTACCAAGAATACGCAGTATTTT. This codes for CATSDTGRTKNTQYF.

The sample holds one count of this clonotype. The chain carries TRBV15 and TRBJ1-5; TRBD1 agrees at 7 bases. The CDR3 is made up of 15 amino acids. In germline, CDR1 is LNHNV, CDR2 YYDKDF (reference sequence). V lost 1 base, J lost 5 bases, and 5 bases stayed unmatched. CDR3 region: CATSRGQGRDQPQHF. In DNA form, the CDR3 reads TGTGCCACCAGCAGAGGACAGGGCAGGGATCAGCCCCAGCATTTT.

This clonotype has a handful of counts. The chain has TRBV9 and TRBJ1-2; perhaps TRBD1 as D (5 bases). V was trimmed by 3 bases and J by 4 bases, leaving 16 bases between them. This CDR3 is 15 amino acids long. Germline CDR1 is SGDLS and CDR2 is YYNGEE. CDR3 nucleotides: TGTGCCAGCAGCGCAGATACCGGGACCGGCTATGGCTACACCTTC. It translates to CASSADTGTGYGYTF.

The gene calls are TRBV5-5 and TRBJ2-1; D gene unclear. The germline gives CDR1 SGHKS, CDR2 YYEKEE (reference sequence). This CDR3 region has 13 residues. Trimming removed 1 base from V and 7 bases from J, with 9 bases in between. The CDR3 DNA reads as TGTGCCAGCAGCTTGTGGGGAATGAATGAGCAGTTCTTC. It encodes CASSLWGMNEQFF.

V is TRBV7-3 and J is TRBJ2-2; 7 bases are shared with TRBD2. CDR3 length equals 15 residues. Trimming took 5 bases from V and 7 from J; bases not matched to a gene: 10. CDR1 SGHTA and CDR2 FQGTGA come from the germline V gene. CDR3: CASSVSGTRGGELFF. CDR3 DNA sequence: TGTGCCAGCAGCGTGAGCGGGACCCGGGGCGGGGAGCTGTTTTTT.

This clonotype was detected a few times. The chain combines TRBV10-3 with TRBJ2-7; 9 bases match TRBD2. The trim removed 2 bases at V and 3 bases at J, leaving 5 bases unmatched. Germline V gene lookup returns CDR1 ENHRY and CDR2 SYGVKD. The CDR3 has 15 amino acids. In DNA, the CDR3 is TGTGCCATCAGTGAGACTAGCGGGCCAAACTACGAGCAGTACTTC. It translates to CAISETSGPNYEQYF.

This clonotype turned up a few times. CDR3 loop: CSVERSRVGQETQYF. DNA of the CDR3: TGCAGCGTTGAAAGGAGCAGGGTCGGGCAAGAGACCCAGTACTTC. The V gene is TRBV29-1, the J gene TRBJ2-5, with D possibly being TRBD1 (5 bases). Trimming stripped 2 bases from V and 2 bases from J, with 15 bases between. Germline CDR1 and CDR2: SQVTM and ANQGSEA. This CDR3 contains 15 residues.

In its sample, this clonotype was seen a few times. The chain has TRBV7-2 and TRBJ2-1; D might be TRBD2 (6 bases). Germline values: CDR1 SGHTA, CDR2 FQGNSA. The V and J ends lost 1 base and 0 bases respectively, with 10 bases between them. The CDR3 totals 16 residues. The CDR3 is CASSLVASDSYNEQFF. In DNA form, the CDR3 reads TGTGCCAGCAGCTTAGTGGCTAGCGACTCCTACAATGAGCAGTTCTTC.

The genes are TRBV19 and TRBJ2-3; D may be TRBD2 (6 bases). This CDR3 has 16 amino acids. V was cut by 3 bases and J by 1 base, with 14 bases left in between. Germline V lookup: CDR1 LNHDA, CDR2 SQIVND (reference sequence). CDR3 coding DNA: TGTGCCAGTAGTATGCGACCGGGACTCCGCACAGATACGCAGTATTTT. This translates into CASSMRPGLRTDTQYF.

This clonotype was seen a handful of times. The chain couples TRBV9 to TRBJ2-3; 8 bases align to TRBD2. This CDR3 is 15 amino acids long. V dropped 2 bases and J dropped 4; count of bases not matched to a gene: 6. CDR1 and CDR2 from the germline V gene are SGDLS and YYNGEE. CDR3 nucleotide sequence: TGTGCCAGCAGCGTTAGCGGGATAGGGCCAGATACGCAGTATTTT. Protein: CASSVSGIGPDTQYF. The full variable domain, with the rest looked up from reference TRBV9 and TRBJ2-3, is DSGVTQTPKHLITATGQRVTLRCSPRSGDLSVYWYQQSLDQGLQFLIQYYNGEERAKGNILERFSAQQFPDLHSELNLSSLELGDSALYFCASSVSGIGPDTQYFGPGTRLTVL.

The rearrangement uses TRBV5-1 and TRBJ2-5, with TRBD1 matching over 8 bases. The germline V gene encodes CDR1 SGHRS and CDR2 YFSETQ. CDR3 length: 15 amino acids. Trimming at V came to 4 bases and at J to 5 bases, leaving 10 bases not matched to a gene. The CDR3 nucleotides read TGCGCCAGCAGCCCTGAAGGACAGGGACATGAGACCCAGTACTTC. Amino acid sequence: CASSPEGQGHETQYF.

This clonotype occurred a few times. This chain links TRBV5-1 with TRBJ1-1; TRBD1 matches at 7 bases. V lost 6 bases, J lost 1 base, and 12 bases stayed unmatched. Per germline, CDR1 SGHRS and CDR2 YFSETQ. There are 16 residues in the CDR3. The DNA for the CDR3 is TGCGCCAGCAATTGGGCCGAAAGACAGGGGAACACTGAAGCTTTCTTT. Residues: CASNWAERQGNTEAFF.

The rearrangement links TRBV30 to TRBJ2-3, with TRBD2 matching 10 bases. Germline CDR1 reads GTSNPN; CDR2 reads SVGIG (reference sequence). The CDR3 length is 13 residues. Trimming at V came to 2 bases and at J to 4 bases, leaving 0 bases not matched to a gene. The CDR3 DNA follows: TGTGCCTGGAGTAGCGGGGGGGCAGATACGCAGTATTTT. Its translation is CAWSSGGADTQYF.

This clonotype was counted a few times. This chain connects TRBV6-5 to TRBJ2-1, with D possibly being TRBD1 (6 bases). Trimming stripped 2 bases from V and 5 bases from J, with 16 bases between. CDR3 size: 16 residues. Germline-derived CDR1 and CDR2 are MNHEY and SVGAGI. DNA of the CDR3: TGTGCCAGCAGTTACGAAACCGGGACATTGCACAATGAGCAGTTCTTC. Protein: CASSYETGTLHNEQFF.

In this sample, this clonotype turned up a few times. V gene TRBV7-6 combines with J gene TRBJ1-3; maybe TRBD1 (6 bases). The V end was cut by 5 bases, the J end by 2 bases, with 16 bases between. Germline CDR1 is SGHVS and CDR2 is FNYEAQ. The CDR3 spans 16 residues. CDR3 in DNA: TGTGCCAGCAGCCCAAGAGGGGGGCGGACTGGAAACACCATATATTTT. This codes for CASSPRGGRTGNTIYF.

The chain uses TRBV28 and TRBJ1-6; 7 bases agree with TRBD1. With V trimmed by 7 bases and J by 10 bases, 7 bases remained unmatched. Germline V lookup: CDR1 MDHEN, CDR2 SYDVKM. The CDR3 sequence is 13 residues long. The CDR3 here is CASKGTDGSPLHF. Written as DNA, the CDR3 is TGTGCCAGCAAGGGGACAGATGGATCACCCCTCCACTTT.

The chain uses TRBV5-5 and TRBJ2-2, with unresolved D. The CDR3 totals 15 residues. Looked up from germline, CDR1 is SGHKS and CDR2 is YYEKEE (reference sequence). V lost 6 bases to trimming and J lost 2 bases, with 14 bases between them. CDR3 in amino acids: CASKQPRRNTGELFF. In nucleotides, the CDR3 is TGTGCCAGCAAGCAGCCAAGAAGAAACACCGGGGAGCTGTTTTTT. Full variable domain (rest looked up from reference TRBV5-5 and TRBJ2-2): DAGVTQSPTHLIKTRGQQVTLRCSPISGHKSVSWYQQVLGQGPQFIFQYYEKEERGRGNFPDRFSARQFPNYSSELNVNALLLGDSALYLCASKQPRRNTGELFFGEGSRLTVL.

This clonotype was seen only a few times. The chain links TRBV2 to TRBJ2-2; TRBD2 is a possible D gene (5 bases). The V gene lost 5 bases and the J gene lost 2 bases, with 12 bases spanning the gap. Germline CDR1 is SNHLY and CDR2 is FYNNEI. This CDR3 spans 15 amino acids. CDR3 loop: CASSPLRENTGELFF. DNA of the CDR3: TGTGCCAGCAGTCCCCTGAGGGAAAACACCGGGGAGCTGTTTTTT.

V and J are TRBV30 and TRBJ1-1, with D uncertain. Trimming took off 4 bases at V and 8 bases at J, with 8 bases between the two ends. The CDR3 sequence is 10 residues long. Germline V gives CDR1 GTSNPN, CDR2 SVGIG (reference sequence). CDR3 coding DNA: TGTGCCTGGAATCCTGGGGAAGCTTTCTTT. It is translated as CAWNPGEAFF.

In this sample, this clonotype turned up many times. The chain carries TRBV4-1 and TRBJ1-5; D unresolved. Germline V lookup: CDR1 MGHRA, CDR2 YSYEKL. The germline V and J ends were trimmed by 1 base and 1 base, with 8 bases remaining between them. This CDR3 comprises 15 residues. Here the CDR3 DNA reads TGCGCCAGCAGCCAAGTCCCGCGGAGCAATCAGCCCCAGCATTTT. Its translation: CASSQVPRSNQPQHF.

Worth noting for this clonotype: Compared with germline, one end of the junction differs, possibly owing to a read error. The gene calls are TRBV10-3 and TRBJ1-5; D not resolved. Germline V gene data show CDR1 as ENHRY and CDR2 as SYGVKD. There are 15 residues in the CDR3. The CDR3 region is CAISQSSRTDQPQHF. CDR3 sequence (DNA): TGTGCCATCAGTCAGTCAAGCAGGACGGATCAGCCCCAGCATTTT.

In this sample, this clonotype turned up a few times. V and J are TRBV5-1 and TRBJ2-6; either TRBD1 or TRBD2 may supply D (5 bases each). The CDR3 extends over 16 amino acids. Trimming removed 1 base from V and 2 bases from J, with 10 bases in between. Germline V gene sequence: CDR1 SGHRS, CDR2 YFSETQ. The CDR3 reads CASSLMGVTGANVLTF. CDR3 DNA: TGCGCCAGCAGCTTGATGGGGGTCACTGGGGCCAACGTCCTGACTTTC.

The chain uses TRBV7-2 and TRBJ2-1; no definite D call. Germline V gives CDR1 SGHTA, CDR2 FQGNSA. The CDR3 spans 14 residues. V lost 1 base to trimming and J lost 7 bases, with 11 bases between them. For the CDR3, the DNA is TGTGCCAGCAGCTTAGAGCCGTTATCGAATGAGCAGTTCTTC. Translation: CASSLEPLSNEQFF.

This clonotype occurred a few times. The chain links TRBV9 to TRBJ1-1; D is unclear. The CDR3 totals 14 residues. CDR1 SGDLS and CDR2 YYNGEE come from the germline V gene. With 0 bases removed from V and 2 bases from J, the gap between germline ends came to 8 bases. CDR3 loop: CASSVEGSNTEAFF. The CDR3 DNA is TGTGCCAGCAGCGTAGAGGGTTCCAACACTGAAGCTTTCTTT.